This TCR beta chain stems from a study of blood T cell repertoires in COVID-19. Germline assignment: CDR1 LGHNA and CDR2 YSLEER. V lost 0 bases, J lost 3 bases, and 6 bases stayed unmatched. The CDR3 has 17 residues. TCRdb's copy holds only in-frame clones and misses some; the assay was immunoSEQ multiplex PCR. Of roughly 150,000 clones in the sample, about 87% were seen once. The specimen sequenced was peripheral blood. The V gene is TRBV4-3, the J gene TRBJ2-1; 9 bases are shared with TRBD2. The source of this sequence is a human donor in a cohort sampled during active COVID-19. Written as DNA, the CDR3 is TGCGCCAGCAGCCAAGACCCAAAGCGGGGGGTCTACAATGAGCAGTTCTTC. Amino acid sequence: CASSQDPKRGVYNEQFF.